The rows below give T cell receptor beta chains drawn from one sample of a study of CXCR3-negative and CXCR3-positive naive CD8 T cells. Reprocessing the 5' RACE reads, TCRdb reports a single entry for every CDR3 protein and omits DNA. The table for this sample gives 55,000 to 70,000 distinct CDR3 sequences. The sequenced sample consisted of naive CXCR3+ CD8+ T cells from blood. These TCRs come from a human donor in good health. Some clones in this sample may be carry-over from other donors' samples. The CDR3 runs from the conserved cysteine through the conserved F or W. Each record gives: J gene, V gene, CDR3 protein.

j_call: TRBJ2-5; v_call: TRBV29-1; cdr3_aa: CSAEALGTQYF
j_call: TRBJ2-3; v_call: TRBV20-1; cdr3_aa: CSARGDRGHLDTQYF
j_call: TRBJ1-5; v_call: TRBV10-1; cdr3_aa: CASSEPRYSNQPQHF
j_call: TRBJ2-3; v_call: TRBV7-2; cdr3_aa: CTSSLGPGLAGAVSTDTQYF
j_call: TRBJ1-5; v_call: TRBV20-1; cdr3_aa: CSAREGSGQPRHF
j_call: TRBJ2-7; v_call: TRBV4-1; cdr3_aa: CASSQDGTGTYEQYF
j_call: TRBJ2-7; v_call: TRBV4-1; cdr3_aa: CASSLTPDRGYEQYF
j_call: TRBJ2-7; v_call: TRBV12-5; cdr3_aa: CASGFTGNYEQYF
j_call: TRBJ2-7; v_call: TRBV6-6; cdr3_aa: CASSFRVYEQHF
j_call: TRBJ2-5; v_call: TRBV5-5; cdr3_aa: CASSLVGTGGQETQYF
j_call: TRBJ2-7; v_call: TRBV9; cdr3_aa: CASSVGVRSYEQYF
j_call: TRBJ1-5; v_call: TRBV28; cdr3_aa: CASSFTSQPQHF
j_call: TRBJ2-7; v_call: TRBV4-3; cdr3_aa: CASSQDDSTASYEQYF
j_call: TRBJ2-1; v_call: TRBV4-3; cdr3_aa: CASSQELGAGGPYNEQFF
j_call: TRBJ1-2; v_call: TRBV7-9; cdr3_aa: CASSTSRGNYGYTF
j_call: TRBJ1-1; v_call: TRBV10-3; cdr3_aa: CAISDGGAALNTEAFF
j_call: TRBJ2-6; v_call: TRBV12-3/TRBV12-4; cdr3_aa: CASSPGGAGANVLTF
j_call: TRBJ2-7; v_call: TRBV6-2/TRBV6-3; cdr3_aa: CASSYEGRESYEQYF
j_call: TRBJ2-3; v_call: TRBV11-1; cdr3_aa: CASSLIPGDRDTDTQYF
j_call: TRBJ2-7; v_call: TRBV20-1; cdr3_aa: CSARGDRDYEQYF
j_call: TRBJ1-1; v_call: TRBV20-1; cdr3_aa: CSARVGVNTEAFF
j_call: TRBJ1-1; v_call: TRBV28; cdr3_aa: CASSLYRIEAFF
j_call: TRBJ2-5; v_call: TRBV12-3/TRBV12-4; cdr3_aa: CASSSRQGETQYF
j_call: TRBJ2-7; v_call: TRBV5-1; cdr3_aa: CASSLAEDPRYEQYF
j_call: TRBJ1-1; v_call: TRBV4-1; cdr3_aa: CASSPIGLTGNTEAFF
j_call: TRBJ2-1; v_call: TRBV6-5; cdr3_aa: CASSLLGTSYNEQFF
j_call: TRBJ1-1; v_call: TRBV7-9; cdr3_aa: CASHRGVNTEAFF
j_call: TRBJ2-7; v_call: TRBV4-1; cdr3_aa: CASSQTSGLSYEQYF
j_call: TRBJ2-1; v_call: TRBV2; cdr3_aa: CASSEGLEQFF
j_call: TRBJ1-6; v_call: TRBV7-2; cdr3_aa: CASSPRDLDRGNHSPLHF
j_call: TRBJ1-2; v_call: TRBV20-1; cdr3_aa: CSAGDPPGGRFFGYTF
j_call: TRBJ1-1; v_call: TRBV11-2; cdr3_aa: CASSSLPPEAFF
j_call: TRBJ2-2; v_call: TRBV29-1; cdr3_aa: CSVEHTGELFF
j_call: TRBJ2-7; v_call: TRBV7-2; cdr3_aa: CASSKYSLGPQVYEQYF
j_call: TRBJ2-7; v_call: TRBV7-6; cdr3_aa: CASSLEGSGTEYEQYF
j_call: TRBJ2-7; v_call: TRBV7-9; cdr3_aa: CASSPRSGQLYEQYF
j_call: TRBJ1-2; v_call: TRBV7-6; cdr3_aa: CASSLEGYGYTF
j_call: TRBJ1-2; v_call: TRBV29-1; cdr3_aa: CSVDSLMEAYGYTF
j_call: TRBJ2-1; v_call: TRBV27; cdr3_aa: CASSFYNEQFF
j_call: TRBJ2-7; v_call: TRBV7-9; cdr3_aa: CASSITGSHSYEQYF
j_call: TRBJ2-3; v_call: TRBV7-3; cdr3_aa: CASSPFSGRALPDTQYF
j_call: TRBJ2-7; v_call: TRBV6-6; cdr3_aa: CASSGNRDRGYEQYF
j_call: TRBJ2-7; v_call: TRBV29-1; cdr3_aa: CSVTYPGPFAYEQYF